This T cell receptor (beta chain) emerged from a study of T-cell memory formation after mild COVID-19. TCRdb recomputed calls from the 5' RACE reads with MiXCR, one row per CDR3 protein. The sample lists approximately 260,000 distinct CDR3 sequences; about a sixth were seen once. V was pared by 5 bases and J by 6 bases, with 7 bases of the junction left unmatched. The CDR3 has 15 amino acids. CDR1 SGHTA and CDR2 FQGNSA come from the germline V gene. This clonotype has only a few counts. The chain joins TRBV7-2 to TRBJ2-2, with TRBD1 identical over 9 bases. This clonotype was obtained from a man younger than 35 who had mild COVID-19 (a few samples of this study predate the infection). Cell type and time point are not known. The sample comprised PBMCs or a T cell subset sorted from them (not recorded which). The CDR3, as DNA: TGTGCCAGCAGCCCGGACAGGGGAGGATCCGGGGAGCTGTTTTTT. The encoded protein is CASSPDRGGSGELFF.